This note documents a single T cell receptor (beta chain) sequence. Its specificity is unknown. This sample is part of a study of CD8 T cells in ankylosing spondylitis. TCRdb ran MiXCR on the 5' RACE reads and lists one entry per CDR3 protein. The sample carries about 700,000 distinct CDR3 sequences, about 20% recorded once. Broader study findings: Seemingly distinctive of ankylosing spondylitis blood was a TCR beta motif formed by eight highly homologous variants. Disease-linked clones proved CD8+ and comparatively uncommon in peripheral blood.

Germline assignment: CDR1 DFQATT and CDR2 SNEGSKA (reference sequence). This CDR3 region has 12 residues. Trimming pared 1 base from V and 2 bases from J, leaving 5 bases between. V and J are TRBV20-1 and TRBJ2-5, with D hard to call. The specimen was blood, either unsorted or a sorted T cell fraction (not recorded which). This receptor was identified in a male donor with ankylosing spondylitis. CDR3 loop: CSARGKQETQYF. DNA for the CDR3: TGCAGTGCTAGAGGGAAGCAAGAGACCCAGTACTTC.